The 11 T cell receptor beta chains presented below share a single source sample, sequenced in a study of monozygotic twins with inflammatory bowel disease. Each CDR3 protein gets one entry in TCRdb, which reprocessed the 5' RACE reads and gives no DNA. This sample contains about 160,000 distinct CDR3 sequences. Sequenced: blood. The receptors originated from a human donor with ulcerative colitis or Crohn's disease, or a healthy co-twin of an affected twin (not recorded which).

J is TRBJ2-7 and V is TRBV7-3; absent DNA, TCRdb's TRBD1 call cannot be checked. The germline gives CDR1 SGHTA, CDR2 FQGTGA. The CDR3 has 14 residues. The CDR3: CAREPGERAYEQYF.

This chain links TRBV4-1 with TRBJ2-1. Germline loops: CDR1 MGHRA, CDR2 YSYEKL. CDR3 size: 12 residues. This CDR3 reads CASSPNHNEQFF.

The chain carries TRBV5-1 and TRBJ2-2; TCRdb picks TRBD2, but there is no DNA to check that call. This CDR3 is 14 amino acids long. Per the germline V gene, CDR1 is SGHRS and CDR2 is YFSETQ. Here the CDR3 reads CASSPAQNTGELFF.

This chain joins TRBV27 and TRBJ2-7. There are 14 residues in the CDR3. In germline, CDR1 is MNHEY, CDR2 SMNVEV (reference sequence). CDR3 amino acids: CASSLHMTASEQYF.

This sequence joins TRBV5-1 and TRBJ2-4; checking the TCRdb D call of TRBD1 is not possible without DNA. The length of the CDR3 is 15 residues. CDR1 is SGHRS, CDR2 YFSETQ, per germline. CDR3 region: CASSLVGGVGNMQYF. Filled out from reference TRBV5-1 and TRBJ2-4, the complete variable domain reads KAGVTQTPRYLIKTRGQQVTLSCSPISGHRSVSWYQQTPGQGLQFLFEYFSETQRNKGNFPGRFSGRQFSNSRSEMNVSTLELGDSALYLCASSLVGGVGNMQYFGAGTRLSVL.

The chain recombines TRBV10-3 with TRBJ2-1; TCRdb names TRBD1, which stays unverified in the absence of DNA. Germline CDR1 and CDR2: ENHRY and SYGVKD. This CDR3 has 16 amino acids. The CDR3 region is CAISVGGQAPINEQFF.

This sequence joins TRBV12-5 and TRBJ2-1; no DNA is available, so the TRBD1 call from TCRdb remains unchecked. There are 15 residues in the CDR3. In germline, CDR1 is LGHNT, CDR2 FRNRAP. The chain's CDR3 is CASGHGLGQDNEQFF.

The chain links TRBV5-4 to TRBJ1-1. Germline lookup yields CDR1 SGHNT and CDR2 YYREEE (reference sequence). The CDR3 length is 13 residues. The chain's CDR3 is CASSFRFGTEAFF.

The rearrangement links TRBV7-3 to TRBJ2-3; with no DNA, the TCRdb D assignment of TRBD2 cannot be verified. The germline V gene encodes CDR1 SGHTA and CDR2 FQGTGA. The CDR3 has 17 amino acids. CDR3 amino acids: CASSLTGPSGGTDTQYF. The full variable domain, its missing parts supplied by reference TRBV7-3 and TRBJ2-3, is GAGVSQTPSNKVTEKGKYVELRCDPISGHTALYWYRQSLGQGPEFLIYFQGTGAADDSGLPNDRFFAVRPEGSVSTLKIQRTERGDSAVYLCASSLTGPSGGTDTQYFGPGTRLTVL.

J is TRBJ1-5 and V is TRBV12-3 or TRBV12-4. The CDR3 consists of 16 residues. CDR3 in amino acids: CASSSRGISSNQPQHF.

The rearrangement joins TRBV2 to TRBJ2-5; without DNA, the TCRdb call of TRBD1 cannot be checked. The CDR3 extends over 14 amino acids. Germline V gene lookup returns CDR1 SNHLY and CDR2 FYNNEI. The CDR3 protein is CASREKDRVETQYF.